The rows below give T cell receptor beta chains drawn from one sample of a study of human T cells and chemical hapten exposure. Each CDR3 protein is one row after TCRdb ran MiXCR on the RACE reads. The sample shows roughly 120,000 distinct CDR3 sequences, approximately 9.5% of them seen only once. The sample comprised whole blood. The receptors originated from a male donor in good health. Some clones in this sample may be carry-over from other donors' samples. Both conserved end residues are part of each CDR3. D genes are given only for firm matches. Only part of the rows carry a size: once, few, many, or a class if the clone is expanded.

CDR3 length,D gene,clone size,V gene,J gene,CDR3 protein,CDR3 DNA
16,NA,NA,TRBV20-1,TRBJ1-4,CSAKKWGEMANEKLFF,TGCAGTGCTAAAAAGTGGGGGGAGATGGCTAATGAAAAACTGTTTTTT
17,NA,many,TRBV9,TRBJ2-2,CASSGPSQGTNTGELFF,TGTGCCAGCAGCGGCCCCTCACAGGGTACGAACACCGGGGAGCTGTTTTTT
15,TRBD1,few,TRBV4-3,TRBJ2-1,CASSQRTGGYNEQFF,TGCGCCAGCAGCCAGCGGACAGGGGGCTACAATGAGCAGTTCTTC
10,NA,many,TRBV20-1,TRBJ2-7,CSALGLQQYF,TGCAGTGCCCTGGGACTCCAGCAGTACTTC
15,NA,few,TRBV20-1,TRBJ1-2,CSAPGGGGNYAGYTF,TGCAGTGCTCCCGGGGGGGGCGGGAACTATGCGGGCTACACCTTC
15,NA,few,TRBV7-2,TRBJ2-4,CASSLGGIGKNIQYF,TGTGCCAGCAGCTTAGGGGGGATTGGCAAAAACATTCAGTACTTC
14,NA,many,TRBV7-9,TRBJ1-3,CASSLRGVGNTIYF,TGTGCCAGCAGCTTGCGGGGAGTTGGAAACACCATATATTTT
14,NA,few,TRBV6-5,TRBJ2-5,CASSYSMGRETQYF,TGTGCCAGCAGTTACTCGATGGGGAGGGAGACCCAGTACTTC
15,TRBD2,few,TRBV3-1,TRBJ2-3,CASSPTSGQTDTQYF,TGTGCCAGCAGCCCGACTAGCGGCCAGACAGATACGCAGTATTTT
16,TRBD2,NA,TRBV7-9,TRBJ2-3,CASSSRTSGSTDTQYF,TGTGCCAGCAGCTCGCGGACTAGCGGGAGCACAGATACGCAGTATTTT
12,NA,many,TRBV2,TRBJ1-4,CASRQGGEKLFF,TGTGCCAGCAGACAGGGAGGCGAAAAACTGTTTTTT
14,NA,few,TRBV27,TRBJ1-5,CASSLIGGNQPQHF,TGTGCCAGCAGTTTAATTGGGGGAAATCAGCCCCAGCATTTT
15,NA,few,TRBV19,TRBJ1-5,CASSTKRGGNQPQHF,TGTGCCAGTAGTACTAAAAGGGGAGGCAATCAGCCCCAGCATTTT
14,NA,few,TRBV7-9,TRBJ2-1,CASSFSPRSYEQFF,TGTGCCAGCAGCTTTTCGCCGAGGAGTTATGAGCAGTTCTTC
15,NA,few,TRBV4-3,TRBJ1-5,CASSQDGSGNQPQHF,TGCGCCAGCAGCCAAGATGGGTCAGGCAATCAGCCCCAGCATTTT
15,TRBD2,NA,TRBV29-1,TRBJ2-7,CSVDRLAGSSYEQYF,TGCAGCGTGGACCGGCTAGCGGGTAGCTCCTACGAGCAGTACTTC
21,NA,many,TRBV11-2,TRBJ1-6,CASSFWPRTDIVIDYNSPLHF,TGTGCCAGCAGCTTTTGGCCGCGGACGGATATAGTTATCGACTATAATTCACCCCTCCACTTT
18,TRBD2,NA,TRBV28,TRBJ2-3,CASRESRLAGGTTDTQYF,TGTGCCAGCAGAGAAAGCCGTCTAGCGGGAGGAACCACAGATACGCAGTATTTT
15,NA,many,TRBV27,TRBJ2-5,CASSQAPFVQETQYF,TGTGCCAGCAGTCAAGCACCATTTGTACAAGAGACCCAGTACTTC
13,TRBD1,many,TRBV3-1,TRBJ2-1,CASSLTGDHEQFF,TGTGCCAGCAGCCTCACAGGGGACCATGAGCAGTTCTTC
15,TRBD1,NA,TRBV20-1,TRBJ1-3,CSARRRDRGQNTIYF,TGCAGTGCTAGACGCCGGGACAGGGGGCAAAACACCATATATTTT
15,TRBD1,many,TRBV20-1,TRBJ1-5,CSASEGTGGNQPQHF,TGCAGTGCTAGTGAGGGGACAGGGGGCAATCAGCCCCAGCATTTT
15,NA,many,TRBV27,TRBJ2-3,CASSPLFDRTDTQYF,TGTGCCAGCAGTCCACTTTTTGACCGCACAGATACGCAGTATTTT
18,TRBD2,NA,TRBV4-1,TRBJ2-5,CASSQDSLAGGPQETQYF,TGCGCCAGCAGCCAAGATTCGCTAGCGGGAGGGCCGCAAGAGACCCAGTACTTC
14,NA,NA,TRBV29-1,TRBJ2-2,CSVLPLGNTGELFF,TGCAGCGTTCTGCCCCTCGGGAACACCGGGGAGCTGTTTTTT
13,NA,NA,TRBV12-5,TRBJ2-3,CASGFGGADTQYF,TGTGCTAGTGGTTTTGGTGGGGCAGATACGCAGTATTTT
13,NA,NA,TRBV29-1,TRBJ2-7,CSVEEEGSYEQYF,TGCAGCGTTGAAGAGGAGGGTTCCTACGAGCAGTACTTC
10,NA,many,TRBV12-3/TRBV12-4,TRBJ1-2,CASSGYGYTF,TGTGCCAGCAGTGGCTATGGCTACACCTTC
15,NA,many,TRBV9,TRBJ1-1,CASSPGNRESTEAFF,TGTGCCAGCAGCCCGGGGAACAGGGAATCGACTGAAGCTTTCTTT
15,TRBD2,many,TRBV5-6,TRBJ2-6,CASALADSGANVLTF,TGTGCTAGCGCGCTAGCGGACTCTGGGGCCAACGTCCTGACTTTC
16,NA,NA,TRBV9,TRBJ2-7,CASSVDGRGSTYEQYF,TGTGCCAGCAGCGTAGACGGTCGGGGGAGCACCTACGAGCAGTACTTC
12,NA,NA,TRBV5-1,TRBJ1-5,CASSSEGGAQHF,TGCGCCAGCAGCTCCGAAGGGGGGGCCCAGCATTTT
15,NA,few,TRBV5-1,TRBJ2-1,CASSLAANGGGEQFF,TGCGCCAGCAGCTTGGCGGCCAATGGCGGAGGGGAGCAGTTCTTC
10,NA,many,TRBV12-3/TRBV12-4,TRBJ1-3,CATRGNTIYF,TGTGCCACTAGGGGAAACACCATATATTTT
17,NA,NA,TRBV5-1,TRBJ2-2,CASSPDYSTSNTGELFF,TGCGCCAGCAGCCCAGATTACAGTACATCCAACACCGGGGAGCTGTTTTTT
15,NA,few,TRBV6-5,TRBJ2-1,CASSYSTSSYNEQFF,TGTGCCAGCAGTTACTCGACTAGCTCCTACAATGAGCAGTTCTTC
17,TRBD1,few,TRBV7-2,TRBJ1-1,CASSSLDRGEENTEAFF,TGTGCCAGCAGCTCGTTGGACAGGGGAGAGGAGAACACTGAAGCTTTCTTT
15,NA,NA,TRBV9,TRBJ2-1,CASSVGDKTYNEQFF,TGTGCCAGCAGCGTAGGGGACAAAACCTACAATGAGCAGTTCTTC
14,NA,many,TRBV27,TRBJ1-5,CASRLGGDNQPQHF,TGTGCCAGCAGGCTGGGGGGAGACAATCAGCCCCAGCATTTT
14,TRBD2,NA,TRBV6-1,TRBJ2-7,CASSELGGRHEQYF,TGTGCCAGCAGTGAACTTGGCGGGAGGCACGAGCAGTACTTC
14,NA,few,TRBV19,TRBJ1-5,CASSIDRINQPQHF,TGTGCCAGTAGTATCGACAGGATCAATCAGCCCCAGCATTTT
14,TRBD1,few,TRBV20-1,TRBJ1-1,CSASKGQGVTEAFF,TGCAGTGCTAGTAAGGGACAGGGGGTCACTGAAGCTTTCTTT
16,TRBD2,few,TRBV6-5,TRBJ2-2,CASSITSGGNTGELFF,TGTGCCAGCAGCATAACTAGCGGGGGGAACACCGGGGAGCTGTTTTTT
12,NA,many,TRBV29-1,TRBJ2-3,CSVVTGTDTQYF,TGCAGCGTTGTCACAGGCACAGATACGCAGTATTTT
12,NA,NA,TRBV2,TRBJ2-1,CASRLRGDEQFF,TGTGCCAGCAGACTCAGGGGCGATGAGCAGTTCTTC
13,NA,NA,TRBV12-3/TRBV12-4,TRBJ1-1,CASSSSRNTEAFF,TGTGCCAGCAGTTCCTCTAGGAACACTGAAGCTTTCTTT
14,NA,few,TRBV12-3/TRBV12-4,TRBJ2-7,CASTPEILNYEQYF,TGTGCCAGCACCCCAGAGATCTTGAACTACGAGCAGTACTTC
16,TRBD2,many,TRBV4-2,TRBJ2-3,CASSQAGGGPTDTQYF,TGTGCCAGCAGCCAAGCTGGCGGGGGGCCGACAGATACGCAGTATTTT
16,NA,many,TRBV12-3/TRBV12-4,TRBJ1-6,CASSLEGGAGNSPLHF,TGTGCCAGCAGTTTAGAAGGTGGGGCAGGAAATTCACCCCTCCACTTT
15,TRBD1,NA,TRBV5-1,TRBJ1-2,CASSLQGAADYGYTF,TGCGCCAGCAGTCTACAGGGGGCTGCGGACTATGGCTACACCTTC
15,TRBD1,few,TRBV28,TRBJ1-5,CASNTGVRSNQPQHF,TGTGCCAGCAATACAGGGGTTAGGAGCAATCAGCCCCAGCATTTT
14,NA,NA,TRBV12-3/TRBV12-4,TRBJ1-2,CASSQQGSGYGYTF,TGTGCCAGCAGTCAACAGGGCTCGGGCTATGGCTACACCTTC
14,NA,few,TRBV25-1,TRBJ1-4,CASGVGATNEKLFF,TGTGCCAGCGGAGTGGGGGCAACTAATGAAAAACTGTTTTTT
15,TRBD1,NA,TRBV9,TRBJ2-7,CASSVGTGSPYEQYF,TGTGCCAGCAGCGTAGGGACAGGGAGTCCCTACGAGCAGTACTTC
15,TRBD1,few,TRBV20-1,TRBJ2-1,CSARDSEQGWNEQFF,TGCAGTGCTAGAGATTCGGAACAGGGGTGGAATGAGCAGTTCTTC
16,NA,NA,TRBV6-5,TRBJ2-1,CASSYSLEWVYNEQFF,TGTGCCAGCAGTTACTCGCTAGAATGGGTCTACAATGAGCAGTTCTTC
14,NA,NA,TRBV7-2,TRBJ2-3,CASSLSMLADTQYF,TGTGCCAGCAGCTTATCAATGCTCGCGGATACGCAGTATTTT